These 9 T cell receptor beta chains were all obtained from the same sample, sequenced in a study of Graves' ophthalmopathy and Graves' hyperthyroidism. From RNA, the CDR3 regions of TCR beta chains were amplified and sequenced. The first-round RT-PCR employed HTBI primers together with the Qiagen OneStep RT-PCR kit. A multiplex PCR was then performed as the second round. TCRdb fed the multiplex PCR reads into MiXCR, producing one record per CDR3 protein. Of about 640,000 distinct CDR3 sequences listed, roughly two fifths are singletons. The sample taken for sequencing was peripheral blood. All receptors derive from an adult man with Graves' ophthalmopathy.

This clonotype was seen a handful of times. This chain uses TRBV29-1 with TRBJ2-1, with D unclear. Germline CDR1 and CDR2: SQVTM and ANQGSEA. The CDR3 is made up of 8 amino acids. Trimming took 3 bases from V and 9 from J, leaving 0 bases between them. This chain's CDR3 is CSVDEQFF. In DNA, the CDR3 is TGCAGCGTTGATGAGCAGTTCTTC.

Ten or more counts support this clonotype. In DNA, the CDR3 is TGCGCCACCACCGGGTACACTGAAGCTTTCTTT. Protein: CATTGYTEAFF. This chain joins TRBV10-2 and TRBJ1-1, with D hard to call. CDR1 and CDR2 (germline): WSHSY, SAAADI. This CDR3 region has 11 residues. The V end was cut by 10 bases, the J end by 3 bases, with 9 bases between.

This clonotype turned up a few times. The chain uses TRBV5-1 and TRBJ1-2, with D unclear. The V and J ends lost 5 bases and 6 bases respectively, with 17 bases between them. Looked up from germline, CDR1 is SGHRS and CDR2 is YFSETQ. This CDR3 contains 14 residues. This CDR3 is CASSVSHGGDGYTF. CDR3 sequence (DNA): TGCGCCAGCAGTGTGAGTCACGGAGGCGATGGCTACACCTTC.

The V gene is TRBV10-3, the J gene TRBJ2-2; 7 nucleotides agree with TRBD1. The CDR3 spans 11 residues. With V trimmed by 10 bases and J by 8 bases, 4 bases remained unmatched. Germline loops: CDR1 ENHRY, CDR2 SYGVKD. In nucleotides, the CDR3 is TGTGCCACTAAGGACAGGGGGGAGCTGTTTTTT. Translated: CATKDRGELFF.

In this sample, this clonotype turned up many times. The CDR3 region is CSARVGAKNYGYTF. The CDR3 DNA sequence: TGCAGTGCTAGAGTCGGTGCAAAAAACTATGGCTACACCTTC. The chain uses TRBV20-1 and TRBJ1-2; D is ambiguous. This CDR3 region has 14 residues. V was clipped by 1 base and J by 2 bases, with 11 bases between them. Germline CDR1 DFQATT, CDR2 SNEGSKA (reference sequence).

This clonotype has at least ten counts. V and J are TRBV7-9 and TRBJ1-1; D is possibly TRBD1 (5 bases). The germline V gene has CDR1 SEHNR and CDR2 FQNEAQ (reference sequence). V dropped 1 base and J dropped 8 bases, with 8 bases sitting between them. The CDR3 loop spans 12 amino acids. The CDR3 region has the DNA TGTGCCAGCAGCTTAGGGCGACAGGAAGCTTTCTTT. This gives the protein CASSLGRQEAFF.

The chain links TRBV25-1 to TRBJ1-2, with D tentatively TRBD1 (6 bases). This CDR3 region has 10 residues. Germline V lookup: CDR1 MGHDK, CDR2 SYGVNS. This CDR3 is CATGNYGYTF. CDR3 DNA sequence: TGTGCTACAGGGAACTATGGCTACACCTTC.

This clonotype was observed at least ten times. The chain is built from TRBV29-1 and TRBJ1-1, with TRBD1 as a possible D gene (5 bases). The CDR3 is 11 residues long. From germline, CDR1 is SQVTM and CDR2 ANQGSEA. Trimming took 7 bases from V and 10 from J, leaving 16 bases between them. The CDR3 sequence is CSAGRIGIAFF. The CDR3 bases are TGCAGCGCGGGACGCATAGGCATAGCTTTCTTT.

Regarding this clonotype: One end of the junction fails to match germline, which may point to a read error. CDR3 sequence (DNA): TGTGCCAGCAGCCCAAGACAGGGAAGGAACACCGGGGAGCTGTCTTGG. Translation: CASSPRQGRNTGELSW. The chain uses TRBV9 and TRBJ2-2; 7 positions match TRBD1. This CDR3 contains 16 residues. Per the germline V gene, CDR1 is SGDLS and CDR2 is YYNGEE.